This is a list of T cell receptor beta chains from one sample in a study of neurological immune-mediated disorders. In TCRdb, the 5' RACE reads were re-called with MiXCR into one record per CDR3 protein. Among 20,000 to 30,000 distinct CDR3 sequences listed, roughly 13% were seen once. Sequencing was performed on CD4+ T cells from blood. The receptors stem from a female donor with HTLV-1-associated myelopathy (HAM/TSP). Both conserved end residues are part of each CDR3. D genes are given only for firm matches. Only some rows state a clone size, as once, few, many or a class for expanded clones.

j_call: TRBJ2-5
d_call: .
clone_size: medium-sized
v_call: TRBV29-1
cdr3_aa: CSVTPPGLQETQYF
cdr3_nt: TGCAGCGTCACTCCCCCGGGACTCCAAGAGACCCAGTACTTC

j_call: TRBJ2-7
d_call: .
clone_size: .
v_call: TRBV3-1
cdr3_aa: CASSPIFLIGSYEQYF
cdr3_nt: TGTGCCAGCAGCCCCATATTTCTCATTGGGAGCTACGAGCAGTACTTC

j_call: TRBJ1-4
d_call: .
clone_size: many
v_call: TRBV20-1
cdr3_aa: CSARGKDWANEKLFF
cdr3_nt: TGCAGTGCTAGAGGGAAGGACTGGGCGAATGAAAAACTGTTTTTT

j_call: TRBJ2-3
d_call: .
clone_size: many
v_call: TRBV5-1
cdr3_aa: CASSLVPEPTDTQYF
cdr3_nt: TGCGCCAGCAGCTTGGTACCTGAACCGACAGATACGCAGTATTTT

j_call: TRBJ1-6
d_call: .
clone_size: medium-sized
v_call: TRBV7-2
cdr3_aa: CASSLDSLTYNSPLHF
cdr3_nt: TGTGCCAGCAGCTTAGACAGCTTAACCTATAATTCACCCCTCCACTTT

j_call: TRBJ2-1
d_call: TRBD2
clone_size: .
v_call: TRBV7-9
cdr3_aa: CANSPPLGASGSNEQFF
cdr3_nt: TGTGCCAACAGCCCCCCTTTGGGGGCTAGCGGGAGCAATGAGCAGTTCTTC

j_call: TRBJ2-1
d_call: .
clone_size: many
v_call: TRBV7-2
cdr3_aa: CASSLFAPSNEQFF
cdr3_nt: TGTGCCAGCAGCTTATTTGCCCCTTCCAATGAGCAGTTCTTC

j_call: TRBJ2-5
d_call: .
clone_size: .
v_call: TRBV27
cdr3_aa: CASSLRVSSVLQETQYF
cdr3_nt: TGTGCCAGCAGTTTAAGAGTGTCGAGCGTACTCCAAGAGACCCAGTACTTC

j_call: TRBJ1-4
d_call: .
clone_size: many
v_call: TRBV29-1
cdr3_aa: CSVEDPASNEKLFF
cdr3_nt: TGCAGCGTTGAAGATCCCGCATCTAATGAAAAACTGTTTTTT

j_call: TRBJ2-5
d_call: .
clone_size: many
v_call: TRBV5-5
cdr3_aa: CASSWGNQETQYF
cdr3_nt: TGTGCCAGCAGCTGGGGAAACCAAGAGACCCAGTACTTC

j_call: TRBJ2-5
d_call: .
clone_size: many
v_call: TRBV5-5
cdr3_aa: CASSLAPRQLQETQYF
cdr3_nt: TGTGCCAGCAGCTTGGCGCCCAGACAGCTCCAAGAGACCCAGTACTTC

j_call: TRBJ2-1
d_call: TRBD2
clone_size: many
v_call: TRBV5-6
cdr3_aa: CASSSGLEVRSYNEQFF
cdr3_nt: TGTGCCAGCAGCTCGGGACTAGAGGTTCGCTCCTACAATGAGCAGTTCTTC

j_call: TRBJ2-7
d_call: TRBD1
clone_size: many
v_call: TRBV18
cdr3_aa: CASSPGTGNFEQYF
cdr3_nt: TGTGCCAGCTCACCGGGGACAGGGAATTTCGAGCAGTACTTC

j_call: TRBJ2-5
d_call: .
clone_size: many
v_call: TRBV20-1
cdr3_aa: CSAERGADQTQYF
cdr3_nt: TGCAGTGCCGAGAGGGGGGCCGACCAGACCCAGTACTTC

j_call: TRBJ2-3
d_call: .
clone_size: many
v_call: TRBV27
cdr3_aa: CASNRGGRVDTQYF
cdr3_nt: TGTGCCAGCAACAGGGGGGGGAGAGTGGATACGCAGTATTTT

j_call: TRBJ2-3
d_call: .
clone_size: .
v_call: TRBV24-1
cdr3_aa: CATKDGPYEQYF
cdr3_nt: TGTGCCACCAAGGACGGACCCTACGAGCAGTATTTT

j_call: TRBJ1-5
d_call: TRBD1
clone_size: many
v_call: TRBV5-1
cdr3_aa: CASSSGRGEPQHF
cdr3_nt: TGCGCCAGCAGCTCGGGCAGGGGGGAGCCCCAGCATTTT

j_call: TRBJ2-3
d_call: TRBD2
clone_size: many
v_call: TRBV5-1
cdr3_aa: CASSPLGLAGGTDTQYF
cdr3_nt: TGCGCCAGCAGCCCCCTCGGACTAGCGGGAGGGACTGATACGCAGTATTTT

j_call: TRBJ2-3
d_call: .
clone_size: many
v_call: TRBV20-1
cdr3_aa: CSSRVFDTQYF
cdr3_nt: TGCAGTTCCAGGGTGTTTGATACGCAGTATTTT

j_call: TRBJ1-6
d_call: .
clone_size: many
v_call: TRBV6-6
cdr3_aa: CASSYTGHFSYNSPLHF
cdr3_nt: TGTGCCAGCAGTTACACTGGACACTTCTCCTATAATTCACCCCTCCACTTT

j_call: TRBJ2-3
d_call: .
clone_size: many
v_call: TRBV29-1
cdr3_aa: CSVVQGTDTQYF
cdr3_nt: TGCAGCGTTGTTCAGGGCACAGATACGCAGTATTTT

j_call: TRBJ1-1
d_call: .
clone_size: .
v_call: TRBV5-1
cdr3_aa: CASSLRFGEREKGEAFF
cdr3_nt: TGCGCCAGCAGCTTGAGGTTTGGGGAAAGGGAGAAAGGTGAAGCTTTCTTT

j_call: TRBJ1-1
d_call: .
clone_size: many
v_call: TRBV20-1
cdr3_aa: CSARDRLGGNTEAFF
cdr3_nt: TGCAGTGCTAGAGATAGGTTGGGGGGGAACACTGAAGCTTTCTTT

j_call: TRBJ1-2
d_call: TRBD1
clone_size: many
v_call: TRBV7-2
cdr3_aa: CASSVSTGVGTF
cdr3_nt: TGTGCCAGCAGCGTATCCACAGGGGTGGGCACCTTC

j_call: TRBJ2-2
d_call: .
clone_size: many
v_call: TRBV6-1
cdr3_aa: CASSVLPEWTGKLFF
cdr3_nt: TGTGCCAGCAGTGTCCTGCCGGAGTGGACCGGGAAGCTGTTTTTT

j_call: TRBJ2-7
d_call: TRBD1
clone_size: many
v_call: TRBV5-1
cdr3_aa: CASSLAGRGEQYF
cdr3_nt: TGCGCCAGCAGCTTGGCCGGCAGGGGGGAGCAGTACTTC

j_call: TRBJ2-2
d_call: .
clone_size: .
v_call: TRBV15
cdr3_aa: CATSRDPGLGGELFF
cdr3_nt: TGTGCCACCAGCAGAGATCCAGGGCTCGGCGGGGAGCTGTTTTTT

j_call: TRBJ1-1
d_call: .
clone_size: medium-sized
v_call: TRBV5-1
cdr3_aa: CASSLVNRGTTEAFF
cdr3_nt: TGCGCCAGCAGCTTGGTTAATCGGGGAACTACTGAAGCTTTCTTT

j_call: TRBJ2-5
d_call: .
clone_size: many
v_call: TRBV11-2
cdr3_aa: CASSEGWLETQYF
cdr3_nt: TGTGCCAGCAGCGAGGGTTGGTTGGAGACCCAGTACTTC

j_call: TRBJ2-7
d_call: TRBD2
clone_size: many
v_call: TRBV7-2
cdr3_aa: CASSQGGGGRYEQYF
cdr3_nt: TGTGCCAGCAGCCAGGGTGGGGGGGGGAGGTACGAGCAGTACTTC

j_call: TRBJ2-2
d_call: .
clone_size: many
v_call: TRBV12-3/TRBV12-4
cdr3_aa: CASSFLANTGELFF
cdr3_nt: TGTGCCAGCAGTTTCCTAGCGAACACCGGGGAGCTGTTTTTT

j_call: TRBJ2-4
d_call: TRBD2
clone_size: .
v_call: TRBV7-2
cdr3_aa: CASSFDREGGNIQYF
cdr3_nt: TGTGCCAGCAGCTTCGATAGGGAGGGCGGGAACATTCAGTACTTC

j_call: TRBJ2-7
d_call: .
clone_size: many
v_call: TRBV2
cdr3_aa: CASSATSSNPYEQYF
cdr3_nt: TGTGCCAGCAGTGCAACTAGCTCCAACCCCTACGAGCAGTACTTC

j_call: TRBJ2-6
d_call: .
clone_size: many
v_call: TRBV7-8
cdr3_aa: CASSDLTLSGANVLTF
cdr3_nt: TGTGCCAGCTCCGACCTCACACTCTCTGGGGCCAACGTCCTGACTTTC

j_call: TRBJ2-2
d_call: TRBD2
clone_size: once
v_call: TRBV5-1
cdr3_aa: CTSSLGASGVIETGELFF
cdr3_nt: TGCACCAGCAGCTTGGGAGCTAGCGGGGTCATTGAGACCGGGGAGCTGTTTTTT

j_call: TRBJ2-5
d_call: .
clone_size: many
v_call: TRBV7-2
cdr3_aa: CASSSISAETQYF
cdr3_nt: TGTGCCAGCAGCTCAATTAGCGCGGAGACCCAGTACTTC

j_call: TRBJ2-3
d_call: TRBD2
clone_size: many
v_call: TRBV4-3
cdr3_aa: CASSQAGLAGGRGTQYF
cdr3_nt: TGCGCCAGCAGCCAAGCGGGACTAGCGGGGGGGCGTGGTACGCAGTATTTT

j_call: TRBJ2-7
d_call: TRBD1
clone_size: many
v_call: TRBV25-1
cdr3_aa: CASSETGTGHPWEQYF
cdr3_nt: TGTGCCAGCAGTGAAACCGGGACAGGACACCCCTGGGAGCAGTACTTC

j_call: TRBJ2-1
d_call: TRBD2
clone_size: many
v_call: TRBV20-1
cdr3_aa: CSAYGLAGGMNNEQFF
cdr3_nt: TGCAGTGCTTACGGACTAGCGGGAGGAATGAACAATGAGCAGTTCTTC

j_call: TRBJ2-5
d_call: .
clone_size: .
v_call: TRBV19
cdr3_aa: CASSMSLGRETQYF
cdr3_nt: TGTGCCAGTAGTATGTCCCTGGGTAGGGAGACCCAGTACTTC

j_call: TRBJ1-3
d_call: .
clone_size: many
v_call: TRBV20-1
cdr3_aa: CSARKPDGYNSGNTIYF
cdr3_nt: TGCAGTGCTAGGAAACCGGACGGTTATAACTCTGGAAACACCATATATTTT

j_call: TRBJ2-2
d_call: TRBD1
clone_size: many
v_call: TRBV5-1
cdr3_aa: CASSLFGGTGTGVSAGELFF
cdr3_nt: TGCGCCAGCAGCTTGTTTGGTGGAACGGGGACAGGGGTATCGGCCGGGGAGCTGTTTTTT

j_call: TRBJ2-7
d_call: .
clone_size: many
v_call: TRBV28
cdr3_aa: CASSLRTYEQYF
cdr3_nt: TGTGCCAGCAGTTTAAGAACCTACGAGCAGTACTTC

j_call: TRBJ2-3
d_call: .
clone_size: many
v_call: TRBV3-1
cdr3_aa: CASSETIGDTQYF
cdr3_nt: TGTGCCAGCAGCGAGACGATTGGAGATACGCAGTATTTT

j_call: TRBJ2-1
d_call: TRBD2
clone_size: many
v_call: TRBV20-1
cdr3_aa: CSARAALAGGYNEQFF
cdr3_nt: TGCAGTGCTAGAGCCGCCCTAGCGGGAGGCTACAATGAGCAGTTCTTC

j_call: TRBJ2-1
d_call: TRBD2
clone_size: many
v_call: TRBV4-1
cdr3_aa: CASSQDSSGGAYNEQFF
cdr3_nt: TGCGCCAGCAGCCAAGATTCTAGCGGGGGGGCCTACAATGAGCAGTTCTTC

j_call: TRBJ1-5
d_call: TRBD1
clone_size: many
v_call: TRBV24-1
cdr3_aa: CATSDDRVNQPQHF
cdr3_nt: TGTGCCACCAGTGATGACAGGGTTAACCAGCCCCAGCATTTT

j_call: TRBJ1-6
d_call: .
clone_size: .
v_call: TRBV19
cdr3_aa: CASSRQGGNNSPLHF
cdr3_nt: TGTGCCAGTTCTCGCCAGGGAGGCAATAATTCACCCCTCCACTTT

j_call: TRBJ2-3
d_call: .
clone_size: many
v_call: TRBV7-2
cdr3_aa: CASSSGIRPGEDTQYF
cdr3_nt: TGTGCCAGCAGCTCCGGGATTCGGCCCGGGGAAGATACGCAGTATTTT

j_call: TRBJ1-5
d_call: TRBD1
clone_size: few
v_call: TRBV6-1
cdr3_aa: CASSAIATGSNQPQHF
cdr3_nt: TGTGCCAGCAGTGCCATTGCGACAGGGAGCAATCAGCCCCAGCATTTT

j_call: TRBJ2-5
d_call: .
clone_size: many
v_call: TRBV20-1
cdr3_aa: CSASPVNKKRETQYF
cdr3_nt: TGCAGTGCTAGTCCCGTGAATAAGAAAAGAGAGACCCAGTACTTC

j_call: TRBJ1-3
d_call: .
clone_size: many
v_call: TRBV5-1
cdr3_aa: CASSLPHDTLSGNTIYF
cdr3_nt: TGCGCCAGCAGCTTGCCCCACGACACCCTCTCTGGAAACACCATATATTTT

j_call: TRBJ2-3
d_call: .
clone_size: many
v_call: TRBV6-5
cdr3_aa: CAAWAERTDTQYF
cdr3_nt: TGTGCCGCATGGGCCGAAAGAACAGATACGCAGTATTTT

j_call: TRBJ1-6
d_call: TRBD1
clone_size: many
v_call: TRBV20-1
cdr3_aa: CSARDRGQGGSPLHF
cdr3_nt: TGCAGTGCTAGAGATCGGGGACAGGGAGGGTCACCCCTCCACTTT

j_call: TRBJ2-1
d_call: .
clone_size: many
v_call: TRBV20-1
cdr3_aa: CSASSYPRPNEQFF
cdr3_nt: TGCAGTGCAAGTTCGTACCCCCGGCCCAATGAGCAGTTCTTC